A single sample gave rise to the 17 T cell receptor beta chains below, sequenced in a study of T cells after yellow fever vaccination. TCRdb re-analysed the 5' RACE reads in MiXCR, keeping a single row per CDR3 protein. The profile shows around 250,000 distinct CDR3 sequences, 6.9% of them singletons. The sample consisted of CD4+ T cells sorted from PBMCs, taken 15 days after the yellow fever booster vaccination. These receptor sequences come from a man between 25 and 39 years old who received the YFV17D yellow fever vaccine.

This clonotype ranks as medium-sized. This chain uses TRBV7-2 with TRBJ2-5; D call uncertain. This CDR3 spans 14 amino acids. Trimming stripped 6 bases from V and 1 base from J, with 12 bases between. Germline V gene data show CDR1 as SGHTA and CDR2 as FQGNSA. As DNA, the CDR3 is TGTGCCAGCAGTTTCTCGACCGGCCAAGAGACCCAGTACTTC. Translated, it gives CASSFSTGQETQYF.

This clonotype showed up just a few times. The chain uses TRBV19 and TRBJ1-4, with D hard to call. CDR3 size: 16 residues. CDR1 and CDR2 from the germline V gene are LNHDA and SQIVND (reference sequence). The ends were cut back, 5 bases at V and 0 bases at J, with 13 bases in the middle. CDR3 protein: CASSRQRTATNEKLFF. CDR3 nucleotide sequence: TGTGCCAGTAGTCGGCAGAGAACCGCAACTAATGAAAAACTGTTTTTT.

The chain carries TRBV7-2 and TRBJ1-1; D unclear. The CDR3 has 13 residues. CDR1 is SGHTA and CDR2 is FQGNSA in the germline V gene. The V end lost 1 base, the J end lost 4 bases, and 7 bases lay between the germline ends. The CDR3 coding sequence is TGTGCCAGCAGCTTAGGCAGAGCCACTGAAGCTTTCTTT. Translated: CASSLGRATEAFF.

Many counts were recorded for this clonotype. The J gene is TRBJ1-2, the V gene TRBV6-5, with TRBD1 as a possible D gene (5 bases). V gave up 1 base and J gave up 8 bases, with 20 bases separating them. The CDR3 consists of 16 residues. Germline-derived CDR1 and CDR2 are MNHEY and SVGAGI. The CDR3 coding sequence is TGTGCCAGCAGTTACTTCCCCCGGGACGGAGTGCTAGGCTACACCTTC. The encoded protein is CASSYFPRDGVLGYTF.

CDR3 in amino acids: CASSVGVRGTGELFF. CDR3 sequence (DNA): TGTGCCAGCAGCGTAGGAGTAAGGGGCACCGGGGAGCTGTTTTTT. This chain links TRBV9 with TRBJ2-2; D may be TRBD1 (5 bases). V dropped 0 bases and J dropped 4 bases, with 10 bases sitting between them. This CDR3 has 15 amino acids. Germline values: CDR1 SGDLS, CDR2 YYNGEE.

This chain links TRBV18 with TRBJ1-1; 7 nucleotides line up with TRBD1. Losses at the gene ends were 5 bases for V and 1 base for J; bases not matched to a gene: 1. The CDR3 is 13 amino acids. CDR1 and CDR2 from the germline V gene are KGHSH and LQKENI. In DNA, the CDR3 is TGTGCCAGCTCAAACAGGGGGAACACTGAAGCTTTCTTT. Its protein product is CASSNRGNTEAFF. Together with reference TRBV18 and TRBJ1-1, the CDR3 gives the full variable domain: NAGVMQNPRHLVRRRGQEARLRCSPMKGHSHVYWYRQLPEEGLKFMVYLQKENIIDESGMPKERFSAEFPKEGPSILRIQQVVRGDSAAYFCASSNRGNTEAFFGQGTRLTVV.

Remarks on this clonotype: The junction differs from germline at one of its ends, possibly a read error. The rearrangement joins TRBV7-9 to TRBJ1-6, with 7 bases matching TRBD1. Germline assignment: CDR1 SEHNR and CDR2 FQNEAQ (reference sequence). The CDR3 is 14 residues long. The CDR3 sequence: CASSYSTGISHLHF. In nucleotides, the CDR3 is TGTGCCAGCAGCTATTCGACAGGGATTTCACACCTCCACTTT.

V and J are TRBV9 and TRBJ2-2, with 8 bases matching TRBD2. This CDR3 is built from 16 residues. Germline trimming cut 3 bases from V and 6 bases from J; bases unmatched to any gene: 10. The germline gives CDR1 SGDLS, CDR2 YYNGEE. The CDR3 coding sequence is TGTGCCAGCAGCGCCTCTGGGAGCGGGAGTGCCGGGGAGCTGTTTTTT. It codes for CASSASGSGSAGELFF.

The chain recombines TRBV7-8 with TRBJ2-1; TRBD2 aligns across 7 bases. CDR3 length: 15 amino acids. CDR1 and CDR2 (germline): SGHVS, FQNEAQ. The V and J ends lost 5 bases and 1 base, in that order; junction bases with no gene match: 5. This CDR3 is CASSPAGRSYNEQFF. Here the CDR3 DNA reads TGTGCCAGCAGCCCAGCGGGGAGGTCCTACAATGAGCAGTTCTTC.

This clonotype was counted many times. V usage is TRBV3-1 and J usage is TRBJ2-2; D not certain. The V end was cut by 3 bases, the J end by 6 bases, with 5 bases between. Germline assignment: CDR1 LGHDT and CDR2 YNNKEL (reference sequence). There are 12 residues in the CDR3. The DNA of the CDR3 is TGTGCCAGCAGCCACAAAGCCGGGGAGCTGTTTTTT. This encodes CASSHKAGELFF.

As for this clonotype: This may be a read error: a much more frequent sequence differs by one nucleotide. This rearrangement joins TRBV7-2 to TRBJ2-3; D unclear. The CDR3 runs to 13 residues. Germline lookup yields CDR1 SGHTA and CDR2 FQGNSA. The CDR3 loop is CASSLAVPDMQYF. The CDR3 nucleotides read TGTGCCAGCAGCTTAGCAGTTCCAGATATGCAGTATTTT.

This clonotype was observed at least ten times. CDR3 sequence reads: CASSLEASGSTDTQYF. CDR3 bases: TGCGCCAGCAGCTTGGAGGCTAGCGGGAGCACAGATACGCAGTATTTT. This chain links TRBV5-1 with TRBJ2-3, with TRBD2 matching over 8 bases. The germline V gene encodes CDR1 SGHRS and CDR2 YFSETQ. The CDR3 is 16 residues long. Losses at the gene ends were 0 bases for V and 0 bases for J; bases not matched to a gene: 3.

V gene TRBV12-3 or TRBV12-4 combines with J gene TRBJ1-2; D is uncertain. Trimming took 5 bases from V and 5 from J, leaving 15 bases between them. The CDR3 has 14 amino acids. The DNA for the CDR3 is TGTGCCAGCAGTCAACAGCGGAACAGTTATGGCTACACCTTC. This codes for CASSQQRNSYGYTF.

This clonotype has only a few counts. The chain links TRBV7-2 to TRBJ2-2; 7 nucleotides agree with TRBD2. CDR3 size: 14 residues. Per the germline V gene, CDR1 is SGHTA and CDR2 is FQGNSA. The CDR3 here is CASKLREIAGELFF. In nucleotides, the CDR3 is TGTGCGTCCAAGCTGCGGGAGATCGCCGGGGAGCTGTTTTTT.

This clonotype showed up many times. The V gene is TRBV25-1, the J gene TRBJ2-7; 8 positions agree with TRBD2. CDR1 and CDR2 (germline): MGHDK, SYGVNS. V dropped 7 bases and J dropped 4; count of bases not matched to a gene: 3. This CDR3 has 12 residues. The CDR3 region has the DNA TGTGCCAGCACCGGGAGGGGATACGAGCAGTACTTC. This translates into CASTGRGYEQYF.

The V call is TRBV7-2, the J call TRBJ2-2, with D possibly matching TRBD2 (5 bases). Germline CDR1 SGHTA, CDR2 FQGNSA. The length of the CDR3 is 16 residues. V dropped 2 bases and J dropped 0 bases, with 10 bases sitting between them. The CDR3 here is CASSLTSGTNTGELFF. CDR3 coding DNA: TGTGCCAGCAGCTTAACCAGCGGCACGAACACCGGGGAGCTGTTTTTT.

The chain combines TRBV5-1 with TRBJ1-2; D not certain. The CDR3 is 13 residues long. From germline, CDR1 is SGHRS and CDR2 YFSETQ. V shed 0 bases and J shed 8 bases, with 11 bases lying between them. CDR3 in DNA: TGCGCCAGCAGCTTGGACGGCATCGCCGGCTACACCTTC. Its translation is CASSLDGIAGYTF.